The 9 T cell receptor beta chains presented below share a single source sample, sequenced in a study of cytomegalovirus exposure and HLA in healthy donors. PCR primers comprised 60 Vbeta and 13 Jbeta primers. TCRdb's table, derived via immunoSEQ multiplex PCR, lists solely in-frame clones and lacks some. The sample shows under 150,000 clones, about three quarters of them seen only once. The sample was PBMCs. These TCRs come from a woman aged 25 to 39 in good health and CMV-seronegative.

The gene calls are TRBV7-9 and TRBJ2-2; D not resolved. The length of the CDR3 is 14 residues. V lost 5 bases to trimming and J lost 4 bases, with 11 bases between them. Germline-derived CDR1 and CDR2 are SEHNR and FQNEAQ (reference sequence). The DNA of the CDR3 is TGTGCCAGCAGCCCTGTTAGTTCCACCGGGGAGCTGTTTTTT. Protein: CASSPVSSTGELFF.

V gene TRBV9 combines with J gene TRBJ2-3, with TRBD2 matching 9 bases. This CDR3 comprises 17 residues. Trimming took 2 bases from V and 2 from J; bases not matched to a gene: 9. CDR1 and CDR2 from the germline V gene are SGDLS and YYNGEE. This chain's CDR3 is CASSVGAGGIFTDTQYF. The CDR3 DNA sequence: TGTGCCAGCAGCGTGGGGGCGGGAGGGATTTTCACAGATACGCAGTATTTT.

The J gene is TRBJ2-7, the V gene TRBV7-2; 7 bases align to TRBD2. Per germline, CDR1 SGHTA and CDR2 FQGNSA. The CDR3 has 16 amino acids. The ends lost 1 base at V and 3 bases at J; junction bases unmatched: 9. In nucleotides, the CDR3 is TGTGCCAGCAGCTTAGACTTTAGAGCGGGGCACTACGAGCAGTACTTC. Translated: CASSLDFRAGHYEQYF.

This clone has only one observation. The genes are TRBV6-5 and TRBJ2-7, with TRBD2 matching over 10 bases. Germline CDR1 is MNHEY and CDR2 is SVGAGI. CDR3 length: 14 residues. Germline trimming cut 4 bases from V and 5 bases from J; bases unmatched to any gene: 5. DNA of the CDR3: TGTGCCAGCAGTTCCCCTAGCGGGGGTGACGAGCAGTACTTC. Protein sequence: CASSSPSGGDEQYF.

The chain joins TRBV4-1 to TRBJ2-7, with D uncertain. V lost 1 base, J lost 1 base, and 11 bases lay in between. From germline, CDR1 is MGHRA and CDR2 YSYEKL. There are 15 residues in the CDR3. The CDR3 sequence is CASSQGLERSYEQYF. The CDR3 nucleotides are TGCGCCAGCAGCCAAGGCCTAGAACGATCCTACGAGCAGTACTTC.

This clone was found a few times. The V and J genes are TRBV7-2 and TRBJ1-2, with a possible D match to TRBD1 (5 bases). The germline V gene encodes CDR1 SGHTA and CDR2 FQGNSA. V lost 5 bases, J lost 3 bases, and 19 bases lay in between. The CDR3 extends over 16 amino acids. CDR3 sequence (DNA): TGTGCCAGCAGCCCGAACCCAATGGGGGGGGACTATGGCTACACCTTC. Protein: CASSPNPMGGDYGYTF.

The chain links TRBV7-3 to TRBJ1-3; D unclear. The CDR3 loop spans 15 amino acids. CDR1 is SGHTA, CDR2 FQGTGA, per germline. The V gene lost 1 base and the J gene lost 1 base, with 8 bases spanning the gap. CDR3 sequence reads: CASSLSGGSGNTIYF. The CDR3 nucleotides are TGTGCCAGCAGCTTAAGCGGCGGGTCTGGAAACACCATATATTTT.

The genes are TRBV13 and TRBJ1-3; tentatively, D is TRBD1 (5 bases). The V gene's germline CDR1 is PRHDT and CDR2 FYEKMQ (reference sequence). The V end lost 7 bases, the J end lost 2 bases, and 9 bases lay between the germline ends. This CDR3 comprises 13 residues. DNA of the CDR3: TGTGCCAGCATCCGGGGGGCTGGAAACACCATATATTTT. Its protein is CASIRGAGNTIYF.

The V gene is TRBV19, the J gene TRBJ1-1; 11 bases match TRBD1. The CDR3 extends over 15 amino acids. The germline CDR1 and CDR2 sequences are LNHDA and SQIVND (reference sequence). The ends lost 5 bases at V and 5 bases at J; junction bases unmatched: 7. CDR3 nucleotide sequence: TGTGCCAGTAGTTCTTGGACAGGGGGCAGAACTGAAGCTTTCTTT. This sequence encodes CASSSWTGGRTEAFF.